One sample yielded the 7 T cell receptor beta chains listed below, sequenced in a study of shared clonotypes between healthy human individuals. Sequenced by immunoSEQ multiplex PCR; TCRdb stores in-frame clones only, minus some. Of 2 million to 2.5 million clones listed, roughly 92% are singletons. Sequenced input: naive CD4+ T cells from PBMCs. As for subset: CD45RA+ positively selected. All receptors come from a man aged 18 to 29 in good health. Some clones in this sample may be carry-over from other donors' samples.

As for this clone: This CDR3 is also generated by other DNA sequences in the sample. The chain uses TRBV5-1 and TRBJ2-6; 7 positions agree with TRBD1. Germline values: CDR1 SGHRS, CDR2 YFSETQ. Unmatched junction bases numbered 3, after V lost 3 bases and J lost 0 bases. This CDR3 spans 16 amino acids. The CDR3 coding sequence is TGCGCCAGCAGCTCACAGGGGAACTCTGGGGCCAACGTCCTGACTTTC. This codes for CASSSQGNSGANVLTF.

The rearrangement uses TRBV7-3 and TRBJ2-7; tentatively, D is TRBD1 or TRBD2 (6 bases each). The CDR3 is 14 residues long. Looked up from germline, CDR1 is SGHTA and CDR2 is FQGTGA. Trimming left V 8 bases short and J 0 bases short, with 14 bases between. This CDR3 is CASGTKGGSYEQYF. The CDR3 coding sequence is TGTGCCAGCGGAACAAAGGGGGGCTCCTACGAGCAGTACTTC. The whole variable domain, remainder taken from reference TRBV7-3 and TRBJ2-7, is GAGVSQTPSNKVTEKGKYVELRCDPISGHTALYWYRQSLGQGPEFLIYFQGTGAADDSGLPNDRFFAVRPEGSVSTLKIQRTERGDSAVYLCASGTKGGSYEQYFGPGTRLTVT.

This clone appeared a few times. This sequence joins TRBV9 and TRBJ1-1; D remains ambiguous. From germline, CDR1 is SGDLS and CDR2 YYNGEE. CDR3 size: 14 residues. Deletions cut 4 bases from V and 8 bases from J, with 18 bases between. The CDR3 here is CASSRRERAAEAFF. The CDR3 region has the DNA TGTGCCAGCAGCAGGCGGGAGCGGGCGGCAGAAGCTTTCTTT.

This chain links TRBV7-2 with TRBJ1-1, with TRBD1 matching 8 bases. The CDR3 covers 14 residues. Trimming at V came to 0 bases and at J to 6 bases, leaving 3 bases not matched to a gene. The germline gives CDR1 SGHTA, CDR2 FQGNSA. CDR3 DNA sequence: TGTGCCAGCAGCTTAGCCGGACAGGGTCCTGAAGCTTTCTTT. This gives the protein CASSLAGQGPEAFF.

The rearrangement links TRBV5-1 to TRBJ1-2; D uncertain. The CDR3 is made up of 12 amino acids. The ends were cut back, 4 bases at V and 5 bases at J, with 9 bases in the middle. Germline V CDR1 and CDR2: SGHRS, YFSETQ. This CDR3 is CASSPDQYGYTF. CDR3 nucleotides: TGCGCCAGCAGCCCCGACCAGTATGGCTACACCTTC.

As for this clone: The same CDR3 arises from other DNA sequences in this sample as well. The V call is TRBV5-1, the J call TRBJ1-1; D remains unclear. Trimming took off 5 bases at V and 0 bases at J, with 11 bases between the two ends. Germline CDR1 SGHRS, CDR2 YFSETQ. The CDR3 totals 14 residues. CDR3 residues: CASSPWTVNTEAFF. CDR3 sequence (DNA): TGCGCCAGCAGTCCTTGGACGGTGAACACTGAAGCTTTCTTT.

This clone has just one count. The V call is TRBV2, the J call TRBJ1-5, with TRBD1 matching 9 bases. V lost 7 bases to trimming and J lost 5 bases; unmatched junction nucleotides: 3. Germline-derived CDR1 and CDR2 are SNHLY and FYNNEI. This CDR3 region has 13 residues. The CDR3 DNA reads TGTGCCAGCACCGGGACAGGGTATCAGCCCCAGCATTTT. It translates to CASTGTGYQPQHF.